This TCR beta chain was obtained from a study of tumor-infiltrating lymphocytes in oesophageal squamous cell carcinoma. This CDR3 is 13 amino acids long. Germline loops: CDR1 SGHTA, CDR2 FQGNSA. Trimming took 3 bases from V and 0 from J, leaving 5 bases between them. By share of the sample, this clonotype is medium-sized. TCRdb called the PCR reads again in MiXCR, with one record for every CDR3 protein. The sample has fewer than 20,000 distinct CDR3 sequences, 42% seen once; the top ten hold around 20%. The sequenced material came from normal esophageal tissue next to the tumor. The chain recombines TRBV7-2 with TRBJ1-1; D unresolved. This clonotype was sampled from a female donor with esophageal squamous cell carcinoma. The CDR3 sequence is CASSFQVNTEAFF. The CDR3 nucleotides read TGTGCCAGCAGCTTTCAGGTGAACACTGAAGCTTTCTTT.